Listed below are T cell receptor beta chains from one sample, sequenced in a study of molecular identifiers for immune sequencing clone quantification. TCRdb re-derived calls from the PCR reads in MiXCR, one entry per CDR3 protein. The table lists about 640,000 distinct CDR3 sequences, less than 20% of them singletons, with roughly 0.9% in the top ten. The sample taken for sequencing was naive CD8+ T cells from blood, with Jurkat cell RNA spiked in. All receptors come from a human donor in good health. Some libraries in this study had Jurkat cell RNA spiked in. Both conserved end residues are part of each CDR3. The D gene is left open where the match is weak. Some rows mark clone size as missing; the rest say once, few, many or name a class of expanded clone.

j_call	v_call	clone_size	d_call	cdr3_nt	cdr3_aa
TRBJ1-2	TRBV19	.	.	TGTGCCAGCACTTCCGACGGTTATAACTATGGCTACACCTTC	CASTSDGYNYGYTF
TRBJ1-1	TRBV15	many	.	TGTGCCACCAGTTCAATGATGTATACTGAAGCTTTCTTT	CATSSMMYTEAFF
TRBJ2-5	TRBV10-2	many	.	TGCGCCAGCAGTGAGTCGTACCAAGAGACCCAGTACTTC	CASSESYQETQYF
TRBJ2-3	TRBV29-1	.	.	TGCGGCGTTGAAAAGCAGGATGGCACAGATACGCAGTATTTT	CGVEKQDGTDTQYF
TRBJ2-1	TRBV29-1	many	TRBD1	TGCAGCGTACACCCCGGGACAGGATCGGGGAGCTCCTACAATGAGCAGTTCTTC	CSVHPGTGSGSSYNEQFF
TRBJ2-7	TRBV4-3	many	.	TGCGCCAGCAGCCAAGATCCCTTCGACGAGCAGTACTTC	CASSQDPFDEQYF
TRBJ1-2	TRBV6-6	.	TRBD1	TGTGCCAGCAGTTACATGGACAGGGGGTATGGCTACACCTTC	CASSYMDRGYGYTF
TRBJ1-1	TRBV7-9	many	.	TGTGCCAGCAGACAACTTAGCACTGAAGCTTTCTTT	CASRQLSTEAFF
TRBJ2-6	TRBV7-6	.	TRBD2	TGTGCCAGCAGCTTAGTAGGCGGGCCCTTGGGGGGGTACTCTGGGGCCAACGTCCTGACTTTC	CASSLVGGPLGGYSGANVLTF
TRBJ2-7	TRBV27	.	.	TGTGCCAGCAGTTCCCTAATGCGTGGGGAGCGGTACTTC	CASSSLMRGERYF
TRBJ2-7	TRBV4-1	.	TRBD1	TGCGCCAGCAGCCAAGGAGGGACAGGGGGATTTTCCGAGCAGTACTTC	CASSQGGTGGFSEQYF
TRBJ2-7	TRBV4-3	few	TRBD1	TGCGCCAGCAGCCAAGCCGGACAGGGAGTGGCCTACGAGCAGTACTTC	CASSQAGQGVAYEQYF
TRBJ1-2	TRBV6-6	many	.	TGTGCCAGCACCCAAACCGATAACTATGGCTACACCTTC	CASTQTDNYGYTF
TRBJ1-1	TRBV7-9	many	TRBD1	TGTGCCAGCAGTCAGGGGGCCGTGACTGAAGCTTTCTTT	CASSQGAVTEAFF
TRBJ2-1	TRBV4-1	.	.	TGCGCCAGCAGCCAAGATTACAGGGCTCCCTACAATGAGCAGTTCTTC	CASSQDYRAPYNEQFF
TRBJ2-7	TRBV7-9	.	.	TGTGCCAGCAGCCGTTTGGGCCAGGGGCCCTCCTACAAGCAGTACTTC	CASSRLGQGPSYKQYF
TRBJ2-7	TRBV7-3	.	TRBD2	TGTGCCAGCAGCTCTACAGGGACGGGAGGGGAGCAGTACTTC	CASSSTGTGGEQYF
TRBJ2-7	TRBV27	few	.	TGTGCCAGCAGTTTAGGACACCACTACGAGCAGTACTTC	CASSLGHHYEQYF
TRBJ2-7	TRBV5-1	.	.	TGCGCCAGCAGTCCCCCCGGGTACGAGCGGTACTTC	CASSPPGYERYF
TRBJ1-1	TRBV9	many	.	TGTGCCAGCAGCGTAGAAACAGGGCGAGACACTGAAGCTTTCTTT	CASSVETGRDTEAFF
TRBJ2-7	TRBV9	many	TRBD2	TGTGCCAGCAGCGCGGGACTAGCGGTCTCCTACGAGCAGTACTTC	CASSAGLAVSYEQYF
TRBJ2-1	TRBV7-3	few	TRBD1	TGTGCCAGCAGCTTAGGCTTACAGGGGGCCCCCCACAATGAGCAGTTCTTC	CASSLGLQGAPHNEQFF
TRBJ2-7	TRBV7-9	many	.	TGTGCCAGCAGCTTAGCCTGGACACGAACCTACGAGCAGTACTTC	CASSLAWTRTYEQYF
TRBJ2-1	TRBV7-9	.	.	TGTGCCAGCAGGAGGCCTGATCGGAATGGGCAGTTCTTC	CASRRPDRNGQFF
TRBJ1-5	TRBV28	many	TRBD1	TGTGCCAGCAGTAATAGTCCCGGGACAGGGCTCGGCAATCAGCCCCAGCATTTT	CASSNSPGTGLGNQPQHF
TRBJ2-7	TRBV19	.	TRBD1	TGTGCCAGTAGTATACGGACAGGGCACAACGAGCAGTACTTC	CASSIRTGHNEQYF
TRBJ2-3	TRBV6-5	many	.	TGTGCCAGCAGCAAGTTAGCGGGCACAGATACGCAGTATTTT	CASSKLAGTDTQYF
TRBJ1-2	TRBV5-6	.	TRBD1	TGTGCCAGCAGCCAGGGGGGGCTCGGCTACACCTTC	CASSQGGLGYTF